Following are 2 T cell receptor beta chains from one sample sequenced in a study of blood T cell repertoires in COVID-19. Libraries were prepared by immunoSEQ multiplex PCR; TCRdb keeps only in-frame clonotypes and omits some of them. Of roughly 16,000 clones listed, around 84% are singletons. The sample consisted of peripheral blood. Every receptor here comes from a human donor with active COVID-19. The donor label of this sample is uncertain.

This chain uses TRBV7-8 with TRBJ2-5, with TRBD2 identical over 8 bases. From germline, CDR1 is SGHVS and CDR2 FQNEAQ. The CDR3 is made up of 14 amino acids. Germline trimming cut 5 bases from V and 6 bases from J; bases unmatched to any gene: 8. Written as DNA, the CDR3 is TGTGCCAGCAGCAGGACGGGGGGGCCACAGACCCAGTACTTC. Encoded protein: CASSRTGGPQTQYF.

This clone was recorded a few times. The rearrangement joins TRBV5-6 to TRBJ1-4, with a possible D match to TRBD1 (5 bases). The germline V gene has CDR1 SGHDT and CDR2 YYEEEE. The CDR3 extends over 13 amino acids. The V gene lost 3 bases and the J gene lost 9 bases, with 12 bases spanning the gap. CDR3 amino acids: CASSWGAGKKLFF. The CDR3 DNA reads TGTGCCAGCAGCTGGGGTGCAGGGAAAAAACTGTTTTTT.